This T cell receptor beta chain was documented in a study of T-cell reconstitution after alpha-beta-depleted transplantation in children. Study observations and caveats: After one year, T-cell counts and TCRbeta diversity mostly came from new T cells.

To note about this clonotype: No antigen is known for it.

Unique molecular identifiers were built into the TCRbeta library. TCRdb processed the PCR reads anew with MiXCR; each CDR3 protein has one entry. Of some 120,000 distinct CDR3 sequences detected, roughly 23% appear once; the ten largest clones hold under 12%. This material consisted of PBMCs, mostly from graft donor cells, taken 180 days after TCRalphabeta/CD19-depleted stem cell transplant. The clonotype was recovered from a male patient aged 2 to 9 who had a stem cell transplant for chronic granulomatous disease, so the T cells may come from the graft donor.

The CDR3 DNA reads as TGTGCCAGCTGGCTAGGTACCCTGAACACCGGGGAGCTGTTTTTT. Protein sequence: CASWLGTLNTGELFF. The chain uses TRBV28 and TRBJ2-2; D call uncertain. Germline-derived CDR1 and CDR2 are MDHEN and SYDVKM. The CDR3 loop spans 15 amino acids. Trimming removed 8 bases at V and 1 base at J, with 14 bases between. Filled out from reference TRBV28 and TRBJ2-2, the complete variable domain reads DVKVTQSSRYLVKRTGEKVFLECVQDMDHENMFWYRQDPGLGLRLIYFSYDVKMKEKGDIPEGYSVSREKKERFSLILESASTNQTSMYLCASWLGTLNTGELFFGEGSRLTVL.